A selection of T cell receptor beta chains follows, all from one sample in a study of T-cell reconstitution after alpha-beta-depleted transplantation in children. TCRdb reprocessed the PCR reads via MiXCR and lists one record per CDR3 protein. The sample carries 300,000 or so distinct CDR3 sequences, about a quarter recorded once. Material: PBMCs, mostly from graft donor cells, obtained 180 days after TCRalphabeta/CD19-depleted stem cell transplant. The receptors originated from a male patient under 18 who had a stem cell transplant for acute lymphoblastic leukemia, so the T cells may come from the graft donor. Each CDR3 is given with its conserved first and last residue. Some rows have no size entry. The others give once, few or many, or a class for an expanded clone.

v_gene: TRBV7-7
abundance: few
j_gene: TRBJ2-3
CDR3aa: CASSLEARADTQYF

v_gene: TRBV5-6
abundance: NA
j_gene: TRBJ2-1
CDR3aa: CASSLNPGGHEQFF

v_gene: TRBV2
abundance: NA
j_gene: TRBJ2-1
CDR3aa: CAASGTGDNEQFF

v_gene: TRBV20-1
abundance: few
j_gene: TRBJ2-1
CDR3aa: CSARVGRSYNEQFF

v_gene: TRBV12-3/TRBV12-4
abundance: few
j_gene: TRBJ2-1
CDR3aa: CASSRKGGLSTNEQFF

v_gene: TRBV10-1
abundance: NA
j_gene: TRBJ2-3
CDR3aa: CASSEWGPGPLELGADTDTQYF

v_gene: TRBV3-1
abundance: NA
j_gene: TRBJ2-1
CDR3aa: CASSQTYVLPMGQFF

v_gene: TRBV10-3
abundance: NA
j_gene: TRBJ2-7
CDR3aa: CAISSQGTGGGYEQYF

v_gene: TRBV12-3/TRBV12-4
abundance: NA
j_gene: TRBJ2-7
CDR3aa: CASTRGGLPLEQYF

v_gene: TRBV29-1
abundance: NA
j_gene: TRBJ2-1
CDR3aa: CSVENRDYRRDEQFF

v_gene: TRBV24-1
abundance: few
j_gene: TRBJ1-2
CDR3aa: CATSEGTGYGYTF

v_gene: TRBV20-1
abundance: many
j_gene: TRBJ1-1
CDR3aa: CSATQGGHTEAFF

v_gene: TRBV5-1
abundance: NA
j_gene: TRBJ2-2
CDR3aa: CASSLVSSRVFTGELFF

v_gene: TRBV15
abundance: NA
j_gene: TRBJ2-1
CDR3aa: CATSPRTYNEQFF

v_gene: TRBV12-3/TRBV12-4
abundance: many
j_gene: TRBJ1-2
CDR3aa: CASTLRWTADGYTF

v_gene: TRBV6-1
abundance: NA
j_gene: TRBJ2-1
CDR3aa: CASRVRMFRGEQFF

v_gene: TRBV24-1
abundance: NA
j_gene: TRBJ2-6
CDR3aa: CATSEPTTSGANVLTF

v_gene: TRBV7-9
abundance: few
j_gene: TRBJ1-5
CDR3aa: CASSLGTGGPYQPQHF

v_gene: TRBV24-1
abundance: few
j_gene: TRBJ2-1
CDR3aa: CATSDRAQRYYNEQFF

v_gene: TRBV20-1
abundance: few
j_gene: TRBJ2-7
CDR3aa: CSVFDRSTYEQYF

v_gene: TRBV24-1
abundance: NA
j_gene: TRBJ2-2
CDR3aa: CATSYRDRGSGLAGNTGELFF

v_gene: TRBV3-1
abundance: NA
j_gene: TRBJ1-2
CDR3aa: CACSQDRLLDMGKGYTF

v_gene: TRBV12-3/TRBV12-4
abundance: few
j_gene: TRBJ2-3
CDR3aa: CASSLWGRIGTDTQYF

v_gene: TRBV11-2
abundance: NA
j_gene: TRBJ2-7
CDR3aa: CASSSVLTSGSSYEQYF

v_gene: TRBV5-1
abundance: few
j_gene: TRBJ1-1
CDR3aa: CASSLGQARSTEAFF

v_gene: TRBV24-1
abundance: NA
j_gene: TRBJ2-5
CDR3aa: CATSEPDNQETQYF

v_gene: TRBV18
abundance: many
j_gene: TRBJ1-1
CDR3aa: CASSPLTEAFF

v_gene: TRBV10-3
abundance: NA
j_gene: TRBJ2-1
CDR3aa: CAIKKSGTSRLVYNEQFF

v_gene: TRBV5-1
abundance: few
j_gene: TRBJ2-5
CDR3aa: CASSLVLGETQYF

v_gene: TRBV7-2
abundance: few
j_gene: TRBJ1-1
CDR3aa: CASSLWFQGTEAFF

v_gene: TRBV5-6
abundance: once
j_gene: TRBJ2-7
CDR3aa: CASSAYHEQYF

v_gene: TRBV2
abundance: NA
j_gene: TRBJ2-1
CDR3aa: CGSSTTSAQFF

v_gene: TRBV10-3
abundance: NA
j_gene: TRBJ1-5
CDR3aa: CAISGQGLQPQHF

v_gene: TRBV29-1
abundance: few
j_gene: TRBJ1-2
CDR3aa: CSVEWSNYGYTF

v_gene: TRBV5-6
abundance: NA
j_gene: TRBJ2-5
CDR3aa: CASSLARGGIAKETQYF

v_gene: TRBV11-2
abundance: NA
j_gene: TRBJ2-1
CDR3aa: CASSLNGGNEQFF

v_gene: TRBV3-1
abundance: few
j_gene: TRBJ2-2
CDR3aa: CASSPFRLATNTGELFF

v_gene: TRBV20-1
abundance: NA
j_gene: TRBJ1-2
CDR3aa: CSARKRVNYGYTF

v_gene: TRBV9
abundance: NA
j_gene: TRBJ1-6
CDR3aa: CASSTSGDSPLHF

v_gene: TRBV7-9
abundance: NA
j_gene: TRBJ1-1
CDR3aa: CASRPTGNAEAFF

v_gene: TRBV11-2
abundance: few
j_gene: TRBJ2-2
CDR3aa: CASSPSTVRTGELFF

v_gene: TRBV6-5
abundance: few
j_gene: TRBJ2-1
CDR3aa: CASSYPNSLAGVDEQFF

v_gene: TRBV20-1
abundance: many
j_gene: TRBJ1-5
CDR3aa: CSASHLNQPQHF

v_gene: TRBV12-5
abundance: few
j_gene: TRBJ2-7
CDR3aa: CASGLRLYEQYF

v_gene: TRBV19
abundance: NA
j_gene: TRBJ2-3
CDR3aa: CASSALGGSTDTQYF

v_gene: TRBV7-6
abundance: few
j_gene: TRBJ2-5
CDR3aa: CASSFLGGGETQYF

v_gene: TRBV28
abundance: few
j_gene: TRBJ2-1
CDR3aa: CASSSIRDHYYNEQFF

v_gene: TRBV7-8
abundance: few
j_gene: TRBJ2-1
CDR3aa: CASSLFRGSYNEQFF

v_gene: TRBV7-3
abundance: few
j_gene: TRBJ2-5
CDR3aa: CASSSPLGTQYF

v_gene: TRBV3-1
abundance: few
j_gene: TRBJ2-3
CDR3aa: CASSQRGTDTQYF

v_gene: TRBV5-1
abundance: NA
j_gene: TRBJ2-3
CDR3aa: CASSLVASGTTSTDTQYF

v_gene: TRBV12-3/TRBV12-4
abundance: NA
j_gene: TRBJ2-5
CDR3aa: CASSFEREWQETQYF

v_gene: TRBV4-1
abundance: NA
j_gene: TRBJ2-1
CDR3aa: CASRSGTGGLREQFF

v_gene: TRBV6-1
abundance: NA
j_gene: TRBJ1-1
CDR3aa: CASSRLRQVPEAFF

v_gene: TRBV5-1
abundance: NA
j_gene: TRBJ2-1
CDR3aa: CASSFGGGPDNEQFF